The 15 T cell receptor beta chains presented below share a single source sample, sequenced in a study of shared clonotypes between healthy human individuals. Sequenced by immunoSEQ multiplex PCR; TCRdb stores in-frame clones only, minus some. Of approximately 1,500,000 clones detected, around 98% appear once; the ten largest clones hold around 0.47%. What was sequenced was naive CD4+ T cells sorted from blood. Noted subset: CD45RA+ positively selected. The origin of the receptors is a man aged 30 to 45 in good health.

As to this clone: Within the sample, other DNA sequences also encode this same CDR3. This chain connects TRBV6-5 to TRBJ2-3; D gene unclear. Germline V gene sequence: CDR1 MNHEY, CDR2 SVGAGI. The V end lost 1 base, the J end lost 3 bases, and 11 bases lay between the germline ends. The CDR3 runs to 15 residues. The CDR3 loop reads CASSYFGEGTDTQYF. The CDR3 region has the DNA TGTGCCAGCAGTTACTTTGGAGAAGGTACAGATACGCAGTATTTT.

J is TRBJ2-7 and V is TRBV6-4, with TRBD2 matching 16 bases. Germline loops: CDR1 MRHNA, CDR2 SNTAGT. V lost 9 bases, J lost 1 base, and 15 bases stayed unmatched. CDR3 length equals 19 residues. The CDR3 reads CARGPPGTSGRVRSYEQYF. The DNA for the CDR3 is TGTGCCAGGGGACCCCCCGGGACTAGCGGGAGGGTGAGGTCCTACGAGCAGTACTTC.

V usage is TRBV14 and J usage is TRBJ1-5; D is perhaps TRBD1 (6 bases). The CDR3 is 12 amino acids. The V end was cut by 3 bases, the J end by 6 bases, with 6 bases between. CDR1 is SGHDN, CDR2 FVKESK, per germline. In DNA, the CDR3 is TGTGCCAGCAGCCACAGGGGTCAGCCCCAGCATTTT. It specifies CASSHRGQPQHF.

The rearrangement links TRBV7-9 to TRBJ1-5; no clear D gene. The CDR3 covers 14 residues. Trimming cost V 5 bases and J 7 bases, with 15 bases left between them. The V gene's germline CDR1 is SEHNR and CDR2 FQNEAQ (reference sequence). The CDR3 nucleotides are TGTGCCAGCAGCCACGGCCAGGCAGGACAGCCCCAGCATTTT. Its translation is CASSHGQAGQPQHF.

This clone was recorded once. The same CDR3 also results from other DNA sequences found in this sample. This sequence joins TRBV5-1 and TRBJ1-3; D uncertain. The CDR3 runs 14 residues. Germline CDR1 reads SGHRS; CDR2 reads YFSETQ. V shed 1 base and J shed 0 bases, with 5 bases lying between them. In DNA, the CDR3 is TGCGCCAGCAGCTTGCAAGGCTCTGGAAACACCATATATTTT. Its translation: CASSLQGSGNTIYF.

Points on this clone: The same CDR3 arises from other DNA sequences in this sample as well. This rearrangement joins TRBV7-6 to TRBJ2-3; D is unclear. This CDR3 region has 13 residues. V was pared by 1 base and J by 1 base, with 3 bases between. Germline V gives CDR1 SGHVS, CDR2 FNYEAQ. The CDR3 region has the DNA TGTGCCAGCAGCTTAGGACGCACAGATACGCAGTATTTT. Protein sequence: CASSLGRTDTQYF.

In its sample, this clone was seen once. The chain joins TRBV25-1 to TRBJ2-7; D is undetermined. Trimming cost V 7 bases and J 2 bases, with 6 bases left between them. The CDR3 sequence is 11 residues long. From germline, CDR1 is MGHDK and CDR2 SYGVNS. CDR3 DNA: TGTGCCAGCACTGCTGCCTACGAGCAGTACTTC. Translation gives CASTAAYEQYF.

The chain combines TRBV28 with TRBJ2-1, with D unresolved. Trimming left V 5 bases short and J 2 bases short, with 13 bases between. Germline CDR1 reads MDHEN; CDR2 reads SYDVKM. This CDR3 region has 15 residues. The CDR3 loop reads CASSLDERTYNEQFF. The CDR3 DNA reads TGTGCCAGCAGTCTCGATGAGCGTACCTACAATGAGCAGTTCTTC.

The rearrangement links TRBV18 to TRBJ2-5; unclear D gene. CDR1 and CDR2 from the germline V gene are KGHSH and LQKENI. V was trimmed by 6 bases and J by 5 bases, leaving 22 bases between them. The CDR3 length is 16 residues. CDR3 nucleotide sequence: TGTGCCAGCTCCCTGTGGGCCGGAAAGGGCGGCGAGACCCAGTACTTC. Translation: CASSLWAGKGGETQYF.

The chain couples TRBV7-2 to TRBJ2-2; D perhaps matches TRBD2 (7 bases). The V gene lost 2 bases and the J gene lost 12 bases, with 13 bases spanning the gap. This CDR3 spans 13 amino acids. CDR1 is SGHTA and CDR2 is FQGNSA in the germline V gene. CDR3 amino acids: CASSLKGGGQLFF. CDR3 coding DNA: TGTGCCAGCAGCTTAAAGGGGGGAGGGCAGCTGTTTTTT. The complete variable domain, with remaining parts taken from reference TRBV7-2 and TRBJ2-2, reads GAGVSQSPSNKVTEKGKDVELRCDPISGHTALYWYRQSLGQGLEFLIYFQGNSAPDKSGLPSDRFSAERTGGSVSTLTIQRTQQEDSAVYLCASSLKGGGQLFFGEGSRLTVL.

This chain's CDR3 is CASIDGGGISYGYTF. CDR3 in DNA: TGTGCCAGCATCGACGGAGGGGGCATCAGCTATGGCTACACCTTC. V is TRBV2 and J is TRBJ1-2, with TRBD1 identical over 7 bases. J was trimmed by 4 bases and V by 7 bases; bases with no gene match: 12. Germline V gene lookup returns CDR1 SNHLY and CDR2 FYNNEI. There are 15 residues in the CDR3.

The chain recombines TRBV19 with TRBJ2-1, with TRBD2 identical over 7 bases. Trimming took 7 bases from V and 4 from J; bases not matched to a gene: 7. From germline, CDR1 is LNHDA and CDR2 SQIVND (reference sequence). This CDR3 region has 14 residues. CDR3 DNA sequence: TGTGCCAGTACCAGGCTAGCGGAATACAATGAGCAGTTCTTC. Protein sequence: CASTRLAEYNEQFF. Full variable domain (outside the CDR3, taken from reference TRBV19 and TRBJ2-1): DGGITQSPKYLFRKEGQNVTLSCEQNLNHDAMYWYRQDPGQGLRLIYYSQIVNDFQKGDIAEGYSVSREKKESFPLTVTSAQKNPTAFYLCASTRLAEYNEQFFGPGTRLTVL.

The rearrangement joins TRBV5-1 to TRBJ2-5; D may match TRBD1 or TRBD2 (6 bases each). The CDR3 has 15 amino acids. Germline values: CDR1 SGHRS, CDR2 YFSETQ. Trimming stripped 0 bases from V and 2 bases from J, with 11 bases between. The CDR3 region is CASSLAGAKQETQYF. CDR3 DNA: TGCGCCAGCAGCTTGGCGGGGGCAAAGCAAGAGACCCAGTACTTC.

The rearrangement uses TRBV5-5 and TRBJ2-1, with TRBD2 identical over 9 bases. The CDR3 loop spans 15 amino acids. The junction had 8 bases not matched to a gene; V was cut back by 1 base and J by 9 bases. Per the germline V gene, CDR1 is SGHKS and CDR2 is YYEKEE (reference sequence). DNA for the CDR3: TGTGCCAGCAGCTTGACCTCCGGGACTAGCTTTGAGCAGTTCTTC. As protein: CASSLTSGTSFEQFF. The full variable domain, in which reference TRBV5-5 and TRBJ2-1 provide the parts outside the CDR3, is DAGVTQSPTHLIKTRGQQVTLRCSPISGHKSVSWYQQVLGQGPQFIFQYYEKEERGRGNFPDRFSARQFPNYSSELNVNALLLGDSALYLCASSLTSGTSFEQFFGPGTRLTVL.

This chain connects TRBV7-8 to TRBJ2-3; TRBD2 matches at 12 bases. Germline V CDR1 and CDR2: SGHVS, FQNEAQ. V shed 5 bases and J 4 bases; nucleotides not matched to a gene: 13. CDR3 length equals 18 residues. The CDR3 coding sequence is TGTGCCAGCAGCGATAGTCAACTAGCGGGAGGAGGGTCAGATACGCAGTATTTT. It yields the protein CASSDSQLAGGGSDTQYF.